These 5 T cell receptor beta chains were all obtained from the same sample, sequenced in a study of blood T cell repertoires in COVID-19 (dated by TCRdb to about 2020). Library creation used the immunoSEQ multiplex PCR assay. TCRdb mirrors the immuneACCESS table, restricted to in-frame sequences. Some clones are absent from its copies; in checked studies, under half trace to an unresolved V gene, and the reason for the others is unknown. This sample comprises 140,000 to 150,000 clones, roughly nine tenths of them detected only once. The ten largest clonotypes hold around 1.6% of the sample. Sequences were obtained from peripheral blood. The receptors were sampled from a human donor in a cohort sampled during active COVID-19.

The chain's CDR3 is CASSESGHQSDEQFF. CDR3 bases: TGCGCCAGCAGCGAGAGTGGACACCAGTCAGATGAGCAGTTCTTC. The chain links TRBV10-1 to TRBJ2-1; possibly TRBD1 for D (5 bases). Germline CDR1 and CDR2: WNHNN and SYGVQD (reference sequence). The CDR3 spans 15 residues. V gave up 6 bases and J gave up 8 bases, with 20 bases separating them.

The chain employs TRBV13 and TRBJ1-5; 8 bases are a match to TRBD1. The CDR3 contains 14 residues. Germline CDR1 and CDR2: PRHDT and FYEKMQ (reference sequence). J was trimmed by 7 bases and V by 0 bases; bases with no gene match: 2. The CDR3 nucleotides read TGTGCCAGCAGCTTAGGGACAGGGGACCAGCCCCAGCATTTT. Translation: CASSLGTGDQPQHF. Supplemented by reference TRBV13 and TRBJ1-5, the full variable domain reads AAGVIQSPRHLIKEKRETATLKCYPIPRHDTVYWYQQGPGQDPQFLISFYEKMQSDKGSIPDRFSAQQFSDYHSELNMSSLELGDSALYFCASSLGTGDQPQHFGDGTRLSIL.

The genes are TRBV28 and TRBJ1-3; TRBD1 matches 9 bases. Per germline, CDR1 MDHEN and CDR2 SYDVKM. The junction had 8 bases not matched to a gene; V was cut back by 2 bases and J by 6 bases. The CDR3 spans 16 residues. The CDR3 DNA sequence: TGTGCCAGCAGTTTACCCGCGGGACAGGGAGTAAACACCATATATTTT. Translation gives CASSLPAGQGVNTIYF.

This clone was seen just once. The chain carries TRBV5-1 and TRBJ2-5; tentative D call: TRBD2 (6 bases). V was shortened by 1 base and J by 3 bases, with 10 bases between the two germline ends. The CDR3 spans 14 residues. Germline CDR1 is SGHRS and CDR2 is YFSETQ. In DNA form, the CDR3 reads TGCGCCAGCAGCTTGTTCGGGGGAGAAGAGACCCAGTACTTC. It specifies CASSLFGGEETQYF.

Concerning this clone itself: One end of the junction fails to match germline, which may point to a read error. This chain's CDR3 is CASSLDRGQLTF. CDR3 DNA sequence: TGTGCCAGCAGCTTAGACAGAGGCCAACTCACTTTT. The V call is TRBV5-6, the J call TRBJ1-5; D possibly corresponds to TRBD1 (5 bases). The CDR3 totals 12 residues. Germline V CDR1 and CDR2: SGHDT, YYEEEE.